This T cell receptor (beta chain) was identified in a study of cytomegalovirus exposure and HLA in healthy donors. As for this clone: Its antigen is as yet unknown.

The PCR had 60 Vbeta and 13 Jbeta primers. Original methodology: Around 11 million shared chains were among some 80 million unique TCR beta chains counted in a later analysis. The table came from immunoSEQ multiplex PCR; TCRdb's copy has only in-frame clones and leaves some out. D and trimming were read from the DNA, whereas the V and J calls and clone size are those reported in that table. Of about 190,000 clones listed, 60% to 85% are singletons. The CDR3 has 14 amino acids. Germline V gene data show CDR1 as MNHNS and CDR2 as SASEGT. J gave up 8 bases and V 7 bases, and 9 bases lay outside the gene matches. Study-wide points: A list of 164 TCR beta chains associated with cytomegalovirus was given.

The receptor's source is a woman aged 18-35 years in good health and CMV-seronegative. The sequencing sample was made of PBMCs. V usage is TRBV6-1 and J usage is TRBJ2-1; 9 bases match TRBD1. The CDR3 region is CASTPTGGLDEQFF. CDR3 bases: TGTGCCAGCACCCCGACAGGGGGTCTGGATGAGCAGTTCTTC.